The clone carrying this T cell receptor beta chain came up once. Antigen unknown. CD45RO-negative CD8 cells positively selected for CCR7 made up the naive population, which excluded terminally differentiated effector memory CD45RA+ cells. This sample is drawn from a study of shared clonotypes between healthy human individuals. Study observations and caveats: Researchers sampled blood only, noting tissue repertoires likely differ. The study found about 5% of naive CD4 clonotypes shared across a few donors. Estimated richness was generally greater in naive than memory subsets. Depth of sequencing was expected to influence donor clonotype sharing.

Sequenced by immunoSEQ multiplex PCR; TCRdb stores in-frame clones only, minus some. Of about 2 million clones in the sample, about 95% are singletons; the top ten hold approximately 1.2%. The CDR3 runs to 16 residues. V was clipped by 2 bases and J by 7 bases, with 21 bases between them. Germline CDR1 SGHAT, CDR2 FQNNGV. Sequencing was performed on naive CD8+ T cells sorted from blood. The gene calls are TRBV11-2 and TRBJ2-7; a weak D match, TRBD1 (6 bases). This TCR derives from a man between 18 and 35 years old in good health. In DNA, the CDR3 is TGTGCCAGCAGCTTACAACTAGTGGGGGCCGCCGAGGAGCAGTACTTC. Translation gives CASSLQLVGAAEEQYF.